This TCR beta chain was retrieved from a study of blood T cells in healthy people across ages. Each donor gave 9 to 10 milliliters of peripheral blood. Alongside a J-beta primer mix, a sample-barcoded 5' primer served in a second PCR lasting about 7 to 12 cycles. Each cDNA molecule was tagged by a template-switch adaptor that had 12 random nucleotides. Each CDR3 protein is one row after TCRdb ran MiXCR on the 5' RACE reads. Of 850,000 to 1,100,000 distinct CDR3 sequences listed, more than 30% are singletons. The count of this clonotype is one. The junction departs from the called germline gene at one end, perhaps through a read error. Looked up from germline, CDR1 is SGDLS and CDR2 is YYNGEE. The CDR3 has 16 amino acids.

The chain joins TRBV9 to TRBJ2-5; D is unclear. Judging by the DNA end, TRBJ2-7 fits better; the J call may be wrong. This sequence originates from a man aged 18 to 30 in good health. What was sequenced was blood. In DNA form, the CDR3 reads TGTACCAGCAGCGTATATTCCGGGCCCAATCCATACGAGCAGTACTTC. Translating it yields CTSSVYSGPNPYEQYF.